This T cell receptor (beta chain) was obtained from a study of blood T cell repertoires in COVID-19. Study as a whole: Samples of COVID-19 (acute and convalescent) were obtained from the United States, Italy and Spain. T cells, B-cell-depleted T cells, or PBMCs provided the cDNA or gDNA that served as material.

This CDR3 spans 15 amino acids. Looked up from germline, CDR1 is SGHVS and CDR2 is FNYEAQ. Losses at the gene ends were 3 bases for V and 2 bases for J; bases not matched to a gene: 4. Authors' processing steps: Researchers report that nucleated cell counts were estimated from reference gene primer amplification. Repertoires were generated with immunoSEQ multiplex PCR, while TCRdb's copy carries only in-frame clones and drops some. That table gives V, J and clone size, and the DNA gave D and trimming. The profile shows some 83,000 clones, around 81% of them singletons. What was sequenced was peripheral blood. The gene calls are TRBV7-6 and TRBJ2-5; 9 nucleotides agree with TRBD1. The receptor was isolated from an elderly man with acute or convalescent COVID-19. Here the CDR3 DNA reads TGTGCCAGCAGCTTTTCCGGGACAGGGCAAGAGACCCAGTACTTC. It translates to CASSFSGTGQETQYF.